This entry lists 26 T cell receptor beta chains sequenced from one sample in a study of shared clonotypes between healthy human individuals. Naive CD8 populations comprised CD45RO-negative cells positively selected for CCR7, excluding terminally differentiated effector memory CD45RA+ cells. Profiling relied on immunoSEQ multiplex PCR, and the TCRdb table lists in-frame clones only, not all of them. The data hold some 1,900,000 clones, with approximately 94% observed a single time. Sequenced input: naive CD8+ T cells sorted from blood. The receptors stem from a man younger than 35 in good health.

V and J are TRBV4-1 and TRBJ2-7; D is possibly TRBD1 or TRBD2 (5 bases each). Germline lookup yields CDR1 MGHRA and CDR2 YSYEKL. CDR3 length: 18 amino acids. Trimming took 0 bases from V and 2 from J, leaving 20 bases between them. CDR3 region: CASSQDPWGQMGAYEQYF. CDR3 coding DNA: TGCGCCAGCAGCCAAGATCCCTGGGGCCAGATGGGAGCCTACGAGCAGTACTTC.

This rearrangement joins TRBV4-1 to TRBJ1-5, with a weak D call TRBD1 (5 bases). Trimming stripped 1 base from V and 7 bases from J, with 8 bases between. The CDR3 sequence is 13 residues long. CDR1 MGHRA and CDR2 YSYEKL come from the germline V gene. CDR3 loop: CASSQAGGQPQHF. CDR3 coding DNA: TGCGCCAGCAGCCAAGCGGGGGGGCAGCCCCAGCATTTT.

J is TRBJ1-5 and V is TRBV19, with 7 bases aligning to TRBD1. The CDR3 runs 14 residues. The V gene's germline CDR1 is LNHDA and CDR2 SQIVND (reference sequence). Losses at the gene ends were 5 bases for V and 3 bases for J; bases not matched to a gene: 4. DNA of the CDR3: TGTGCCAGTAGTTACAGGGGACCCAATCAGCCCCAGCATTTT. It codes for CASSYRGPNQPQHF.

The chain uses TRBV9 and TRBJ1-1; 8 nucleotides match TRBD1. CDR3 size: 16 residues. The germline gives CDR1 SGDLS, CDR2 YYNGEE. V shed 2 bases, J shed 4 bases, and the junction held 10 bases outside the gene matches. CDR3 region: CASSVGQGALGTEAFF. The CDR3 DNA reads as TGTGCCAGCAGCGTTGGACAGGGTGCGTTGGGCACTGAAGCTTTCTTT.

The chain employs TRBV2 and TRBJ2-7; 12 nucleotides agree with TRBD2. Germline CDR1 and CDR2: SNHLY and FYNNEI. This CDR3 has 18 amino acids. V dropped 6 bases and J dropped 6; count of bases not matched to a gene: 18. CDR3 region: CASRGTESSGRAEGEQYF. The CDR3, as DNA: TGTGCCAGCAGGGGTACAGAGTCTAGCGGGAGGGCTGAGGGCGAGCAGTACTTC.

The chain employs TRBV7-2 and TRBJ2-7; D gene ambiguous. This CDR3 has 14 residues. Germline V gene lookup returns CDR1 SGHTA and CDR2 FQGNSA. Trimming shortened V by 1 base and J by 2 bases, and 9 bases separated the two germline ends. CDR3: CASSLVAATYEQYF. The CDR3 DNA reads TGTGCCAGCAGCTTAGTTGCAGCCACCTACGAGCAGTACTTC. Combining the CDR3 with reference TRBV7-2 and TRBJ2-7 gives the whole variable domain GAGVSQSPSNKVTEKGKDVELRCDPISGHTALYWYRQSLGQGLEFLIYFQGNSAPDKSGLPSDRFSAERTGGSVSTLTIQRTQQEDSAVYLCASSLVAATYEQYFGPGTRLTVT.

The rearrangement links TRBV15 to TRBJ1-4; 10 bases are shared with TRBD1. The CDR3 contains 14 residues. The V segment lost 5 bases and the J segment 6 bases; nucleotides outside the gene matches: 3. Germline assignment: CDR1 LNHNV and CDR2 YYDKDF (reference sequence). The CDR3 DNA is TGTGCCACCAGCCCGGGGACAGGGGATGAAAAACTGTTTTTT. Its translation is CATSPGTGDEKLFF.

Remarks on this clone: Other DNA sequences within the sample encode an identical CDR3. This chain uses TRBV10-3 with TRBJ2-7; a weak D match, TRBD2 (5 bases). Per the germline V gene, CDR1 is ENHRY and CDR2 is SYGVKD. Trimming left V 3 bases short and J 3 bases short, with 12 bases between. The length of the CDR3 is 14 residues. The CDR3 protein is CAISDPAGDYEQYF. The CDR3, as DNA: TGTGCCATCAGTGACCCAGCCGGGGACTACGAGCAGTACTTC.

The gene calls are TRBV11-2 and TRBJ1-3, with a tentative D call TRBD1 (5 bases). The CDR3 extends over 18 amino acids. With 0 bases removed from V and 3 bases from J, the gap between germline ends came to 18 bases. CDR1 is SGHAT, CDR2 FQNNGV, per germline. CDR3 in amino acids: CASSLERGRLFLGNTIYF. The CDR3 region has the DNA TGTGCCAGCAGCTTAGAACGGGGCAGATTATTTCTTGGAAACACCATATATTTT.

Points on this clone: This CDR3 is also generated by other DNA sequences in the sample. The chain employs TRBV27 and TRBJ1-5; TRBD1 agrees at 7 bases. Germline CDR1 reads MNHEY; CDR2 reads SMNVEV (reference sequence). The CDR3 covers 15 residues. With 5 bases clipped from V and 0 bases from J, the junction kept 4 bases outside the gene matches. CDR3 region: CASSPGTDSNQPQHF. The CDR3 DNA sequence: TGTGCCAGCAGTCCCGGGACAGATAGCAATCAGCCCCAGCATTTT.

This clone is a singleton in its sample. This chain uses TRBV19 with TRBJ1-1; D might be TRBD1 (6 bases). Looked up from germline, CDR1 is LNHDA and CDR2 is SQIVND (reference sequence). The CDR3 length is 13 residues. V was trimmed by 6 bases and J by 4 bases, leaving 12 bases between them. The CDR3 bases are TGTGCCAGTAGCCACCAGGGGAGCACTGAAGCTTTCTTT. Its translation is CASSHQGSTEAFF.

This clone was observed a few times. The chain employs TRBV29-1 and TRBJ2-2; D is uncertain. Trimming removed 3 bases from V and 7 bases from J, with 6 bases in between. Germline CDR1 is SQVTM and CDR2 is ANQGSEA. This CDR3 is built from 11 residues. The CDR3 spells CSVDSRGELFF. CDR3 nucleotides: TGCAGCGTTGATAGTCGCGGGGAGCTGTTTTTT.

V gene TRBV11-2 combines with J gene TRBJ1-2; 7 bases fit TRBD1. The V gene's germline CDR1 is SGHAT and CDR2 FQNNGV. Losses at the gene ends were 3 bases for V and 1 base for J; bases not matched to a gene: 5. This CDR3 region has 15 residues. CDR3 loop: CASSFEGGFNYGYTF. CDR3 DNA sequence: TGTGCCAGCAGCTTTGAAGGGGGCTTTAACTATGGCTACACCTTC.

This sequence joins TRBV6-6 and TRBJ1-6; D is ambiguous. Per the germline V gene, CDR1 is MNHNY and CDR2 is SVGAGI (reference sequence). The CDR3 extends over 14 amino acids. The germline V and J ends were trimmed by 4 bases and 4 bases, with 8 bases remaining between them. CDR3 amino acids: CASSSTRYNSPLHF. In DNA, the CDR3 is TGTGCCAGCAGTTCAACTCGGTATAATTCACCCCTCCACTTT.

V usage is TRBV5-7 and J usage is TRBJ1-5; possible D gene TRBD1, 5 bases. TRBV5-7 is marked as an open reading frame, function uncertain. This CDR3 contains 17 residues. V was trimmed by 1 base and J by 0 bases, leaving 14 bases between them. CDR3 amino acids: CASSLLHRMGSNQPQHF. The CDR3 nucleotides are TGTGCCAGCAGCTTGTTGCACAGGATGGGTAGCAATCAGCCCCAGCATTTT.

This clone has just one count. CDR3 nucleotides: TGTGCCAGCAGTTACTCCGGGATAACAGATACGCAGTATTTT. Its protein product is CASSYSGITDTQYF. V usage is TRBV6-6 and J usage is TRBJ2-3; D is perhaps TRBD2 (5 bases). The CDR3 runs to 14 residues. Germline V gene sequence: CDR1 MNHNY, CDR2 SVGAGI (reference sequence). V dropped 0 bases and J dropped 3 bases, with 7 bases sitting between them.

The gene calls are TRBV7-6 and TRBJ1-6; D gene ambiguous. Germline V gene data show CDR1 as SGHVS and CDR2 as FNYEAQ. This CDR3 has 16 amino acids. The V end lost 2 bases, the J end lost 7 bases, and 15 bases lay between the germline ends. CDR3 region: CASSLFEGGPNSPLHF. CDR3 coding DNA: TGTGCCAGCAGCTTATTTGAGGGAGGTCCCAATTCACCCCTCCACTTT.

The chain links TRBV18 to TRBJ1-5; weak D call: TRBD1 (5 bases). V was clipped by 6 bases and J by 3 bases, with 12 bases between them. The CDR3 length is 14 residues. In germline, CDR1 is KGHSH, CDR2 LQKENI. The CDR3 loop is CASSPGRDNQPQHF. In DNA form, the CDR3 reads TGTGCCAGCTCCCCTGGCAGGGACAATCAGCCCCAGCATTTT.

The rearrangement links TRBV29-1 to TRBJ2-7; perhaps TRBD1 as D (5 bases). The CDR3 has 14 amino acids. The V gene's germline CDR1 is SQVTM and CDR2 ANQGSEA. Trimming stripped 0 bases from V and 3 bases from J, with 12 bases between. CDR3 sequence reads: CSVEDRDRLYEQYF. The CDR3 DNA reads TGCAGCGTTGAAGATCGTGACAGACTCTACGAGCAGTACTTC.

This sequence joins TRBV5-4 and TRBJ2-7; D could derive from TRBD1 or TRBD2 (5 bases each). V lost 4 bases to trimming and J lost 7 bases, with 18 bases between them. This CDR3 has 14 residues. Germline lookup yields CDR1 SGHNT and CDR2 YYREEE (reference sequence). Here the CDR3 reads CASSLPTASGEQYF. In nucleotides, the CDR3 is TGTGCCAGCAGCCTCCCGACAGCTTCGGGGGAGCAGTACTTC.

The CDR3 nucleotides are TGCAGCGTTGGCGGAGGGGGGGAGACCCAGTACTTC. Protein product: CSVGGGGETQYF. The chain recombines TRBV29-1 with TRBJ2-5; D may correspond to TRBD1 or TRBD2 (6 bases each). Germline V gene sequence: CDR1 SQVTM, CDR2 ANQGSEA. With 4 bases removed from V and 5 bases from J, the gap between germline ends came to 11 bases. The CDR3 runs 12 residues.

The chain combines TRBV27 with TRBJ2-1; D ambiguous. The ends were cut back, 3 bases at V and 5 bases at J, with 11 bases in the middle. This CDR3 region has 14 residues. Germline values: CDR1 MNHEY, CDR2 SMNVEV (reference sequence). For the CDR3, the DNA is TGTGCCAGCAGTTTTTCATCCTCAGACAATGAGCAGTTCTTC. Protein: CASSFSSSDNEQFF.

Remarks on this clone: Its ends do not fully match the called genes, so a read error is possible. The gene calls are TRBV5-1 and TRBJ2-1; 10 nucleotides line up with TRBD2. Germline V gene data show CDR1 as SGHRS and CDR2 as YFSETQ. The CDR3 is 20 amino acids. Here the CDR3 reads CASTLTLQATLAGARDEQFF. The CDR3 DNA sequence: TGCGCCAGCACCTTGACCCTACAGGCCACTCTAGCGGGGGCCCGTGATGAGCAGTTCTTC. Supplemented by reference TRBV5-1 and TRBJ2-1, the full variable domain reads KAGVTQTPRYLIKTRGQQVTLSCSPISGHRSVSWYQQTPGQGLQFLFEYFSETQRNKGNFPGRFSGRQFSNSRSEMNVSTLELGDSALYLCASTLTLQATLAGARDEQFFGPGTRLTVL.

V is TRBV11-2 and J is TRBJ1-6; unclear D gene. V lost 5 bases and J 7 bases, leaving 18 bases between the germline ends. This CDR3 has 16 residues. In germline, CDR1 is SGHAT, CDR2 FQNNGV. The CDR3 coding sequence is TGTGCCAGCAGCAACGGAGAAGCCTTTATCAATTCACCCCTCCACTTT. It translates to CASSNGEAFINSPLHF.

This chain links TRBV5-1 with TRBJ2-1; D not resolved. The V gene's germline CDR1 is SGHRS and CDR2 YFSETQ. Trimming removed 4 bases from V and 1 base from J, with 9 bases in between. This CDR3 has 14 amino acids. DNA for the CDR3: TGCGCCAGCAGCCCCCTCGGTTCCTACAATGAGCAGTTCTTC. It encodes CASSPLGSYNEQFF.

CDR3 coding DNA: TGTGCCAGCAGCTTCGGAGCCGGGGAGCTGTTTTTT. Protein sequence: CASSFGAGELFF. The V and J genes are TRBV7-8 and TRBJ2-2; D not resolved. CDR1 is SGHVS, CDR2 FQNEAQ, per germline. V lost 3 bases and J 6 bases, leaving 5 bases between the germline ends. This CDR3 comprises 12 residues. Filled out from reference TRBV7-8 and TRBJ2-2, the complete variable domain reads GAGVSQSPRYKVAKRGQDVALRCDPISGHVSLFWYQQALGQGPEFLTYFQNEAQLDKSGLPSDRFFAERPEGSVSTLKIQRTQQEDSAVYLCASSFGAGELFFGEGSRLTVL.